This T cell receptor beta chain was documented in a study of cytomegalovirus exposure and HLA in healthy donors. Study-wide results and limits: What a later analysis showed was that several of the most significant clusters appeared linked to common viral pathogens. TCR beta V segments were, for the most part, productive about 87% or about 30% of the time in an earlier analysis. Later on, a genetic analysis was performed. It linked a missense variant in DCLRE1C with V- and J-gene trimming of TCR beta. CMV serostatus was the sole immune exposure information available.

PCR involved 60 Vbeta and 13 Jbeta primers. The protocol was immunoSEQ multiplex PCR, while the TCRdb copy is restricted to in-frame clones and leaves out a portion. The sample records approximately 190,000 clones, over 70% being singletons. With V trimmed by 2 bases and J by 0 bases, 7 bases remained unmatched. The CDR3 has 18 residues. Looked up from germline, CDR1 is MDHEN and CDR2 is SYDVKM. This clone was found a few times. Its matching antigen is unknown. The sequence derives from a man aged 25-45 years in good health and CMV-seronegative. Sequencing used PBMCs. This chain uses TRBV28 with TRBJ2-6; 7 nucleotides align to TRBD1. The CDR3 reads CASSLRMTGSSGANVLTF. The CDR3, as DNA: TGTGCCAGCAGTTTACGGATGACAGGGAGCTCTGGGGCCAACGTCCTGACTTTC. Based on the CDR3 plus reference TRBV28 and TRBJ2-6, the full variable domain is DVKVTQSSRYLVKRTGEKVFLECVQDMDHENMFWYRQDPGLGLRLIYFSYDVKMKEKGDIPEGYSVSREKKERFSLILESASTNQTSMYLCASSLRMTGSSGANVLTFGAGSRLTVL.